The present T cell receptor (beta chain) was sequenced within a study of T cells in Graves' hyperthyroidism and ophthalmopathy. This clonotype was seen at least ten times. Ophthalmopathy patients all had a Clinical Activity Score of at least 3, a NOSPECS grade of at least 4 and disease under 3 months old. Amplification of TCR beta CDR3 regions was performed using RNA transcripts as template. TCR CDR3 regions were first amplified by RT-PCR with HTBI primers. TCRdb redid the calling of the multiplex PCR reads with MiXCR, one entry per CDR3 protein. The sample consists of fewer than 500,000 distinct CDR3 sequences, 14% to 15% of them appearing once. The source is a man between 18 and 29 years old with Graves' ophthalmopathy. Specimen: blood.

The CDR3 loop reads CASTGERDARGKQYF. The CDR3 DNA is TGTGCCAGCACCGGGGAGCGGGACGCGCGGGGGAAGCAGTATTTT. This rearrangement joins TRBV2 to TRBJ2-3; 7 nucleotides line up with TRBD2. CDR1 and CDR2 from the germline V gene are SNHLY and FYNNEI. This CDR3 is built from 15 residues. J was trimmed by 11 bases and V by 7 bases; bases with no gene match: 18.